This T cell receptor (beta chain) came from a study of T cell repertoires in cytomegalovirus infection. Study at large: CMV epitopes used comprised recently identified HLA-C-restricted ones and well-studied HLA-B-restricted ones. It was the public TCR beta signatures that indicated both CMV infection and matching HLA type.

TCRdb called the reads again in MiXCR, with one record for every CDR3 protein. The sample lists 160,000 or so distinct CDR3 sequences, about 20% seen once, with roughly 25% in the top ten. The study, taken as a whole, reports: In two of eight donors, the top clonotype was HLA-C-restricted CMV-specific.

The CDR3 runs to 16 residues. With V trimmed by 0 bases and J by 3 bases, 6 bases remained unmatched. This clonotype was recorded only once. Its antigen is still unknown. Sample: CD8+ T cells from cultured PBMCs, taken from culture after CMV antigen stimulation. V and J are TRBV23-1 and TRBJ2-7; 9 nucleotides match TRBD1. TRBV23-1 is treated as an ORF (open reading frame) with a function not yet certain. The receptor's source is a human donor in good health (CMV status not recorded). Some clones in this sample may be carry-over from other donors' samples. The CDR3 DNA follows: TGCGCCAGCAGTCAATCGTGGACAGGGGAGATCTACGAGCAGTACTTC. Amino acid sequence: CASSQSWTGEIYEQYF.